The 5 T cell receptor beta chains below come from one sample, sequenced in a study of CD8 T cells in ankylosing spondylitis. Each CDR3 protein gets one entry after TCRdb re-called the 5' RACE reads with MiXCR. Of 220,000 or so distinct CDR3 sequences in the sample, roughly 10% were seen once. Sequenced input: blood, either unsorted or a sorted T cell fraction (not recorded which). These receptors were obtained from a male donor with ankylosing spondylitis or in good health (not recorded which).

At least ten counts were recorded for this clonotype. The chain has TRBV6-1 and TRBJ2-2; D gene unclear. Germline V lookup: CDR1 MNHNS, CDR2 SASEGT. The V and J ends lost 2 bases and 10 bases respectively, with 5 bases between them. The length of the CDR3 is 11 residues. CDR3 in DNA: TGTGCCAGCAGTGAATGGGAGGAGCTGTTTTTT. Translated: CASSEWEELFF.

This clonotype appeared many times. The genes are TRBV29-1 and TRBJ2-5; 7 bases align to TRBD2. V gave up 5 bases and J gave up 5 bases; unmatched junction bases: 8. The CDR3 consists of 13 residues. Germline-derived CDR1 and CDR2 are SQVTM and ANQGSEA. This CDR3 is CSVRTSSFETQYF. Here the CDR3 DNA reads TGCAGCGTTCGGACTAGTTCGTTCGAGACCCAGTACTTC.

This clonotype showed up many times. This chain connects TRBV5-1 to TRBJ2-1, with D perhaps given as TRBD1 or TRBD2 (6 bases each). Germline V CDR1 and CDR2: SGHRS, YFSETQ. The CDR3 is made up of 16 amino acids. V lost 1 base and J 6 bases, leaving 17 bases between the germline ends. CDR3 DNA sequence: TGCGCCAGCAGCTTGTCGACGGGGGCCGGGCTCAATGAGCAGTTCTTC. Translating gives CASSLSTGAGLNEQFF.

CDR3 coding DNA: TGTGCCAGTAGTATGATCTCGAGTGAAAAACTGTTTTTT. It translates to CASSMISSEKLFF. V gene TRBV19 combines with J gene TRBJ1-4, with D hard to call. The V end lost 3 bases, the J end lost 7 bases, and 9 bases lay between the germline ends. The CDR3 consists of 13 residues. The V gene's germline CDR1 is LNHDA and CDR2 SQIVND (reference sequence). Full variable domain (rest looked up from reference TRBV19 and TRBJ1-4): DGGITQSPKYLFRKEGQNVTLSCEQNLNHDAMYWYRQDPGQGLRLIYYSQIVNDFQKGDIAEGYSVSREKKESFPLTVTSAQKNPTAFYLCASSMISSEKLFFGSGTQLSVL.

This clonotype has a handful of counts. The J gene is TRBJ2-3, the V gene TRBV18; D unresolved. Germline CDR1 KGHSH, CDR2 LQKENI. The CDR3 has 14 amino acids. V was clipped by 3 bases and J by 1 base, with 8 bases between them. Written as DNA, the CDR3 is TGTGCCAGCTCACCTGACGGACGCACAGATACGCAGTATTTT. Amino acids: CASSPDGRTDTQYF. The full variable domain, completed using reference TRBV18 and TRBJ2-3, is NAGVMQNPRHLVRRRGQEARLRCSPMKGHSHVYWYRQLPEEGLKFMVYLQKENIIDESGMPKERFSAEFPKEGPSILRIQQVVRGDSAAYFCASSPDGRTDTQYFGPGTRLTVL.